Listed below are T cell receptor beta chains from one sample, sequenced in a study of T cell repertoires and HLA-DP antigens. TCRdb's table, derived via immunoSEQ multiplex PCR, lists solely in-frame clones and lacks some. The sample yields over 60,000 clones, roughly 78% seen once. For these TCRs, the target antigens are not known. The sequencing sample was made of CD4+ T cells from PBMCs. The receptors shown here come from a man aged 55 to 69 in good health and CMV-seronegative. Each CDR3 is given with its conserved first and last residue. D genes are given only for firm matches. Not every row has a clone size; where given, it reads once, few, many or a size class.

len: 15; v_gene: TRBV19; abundance: NA; j_gene: TRBJ2-2; d_gene: TRBD1; CDR3nt: TGTGCCAGTAGTAAGAGGGGGCGCAACACCGGGGAGCTGTTTTTT; CDR3aa: CASSKRGRNTGELFF
len: 15; v_gene: TRBV19; abundance: NA; j_gene: TRBJ2-5; d_gene: TRBD1; CDR3nt: TGTGCCAGTAGTAGACGAGGGACAGGGGGAGAGACCCAGTACTTC; CDR3aa: CASSRRGTGGETQYF
len: 16; v_gene: TRBV12-5; abundance: NA; j_gene: TRBJ2-2; d_gene: NA; CDR3nt: TGTGCTAGTGGTTTGGTACAGGGTGGGAACACCGGGGAGCTGTTTTTT; CDR3aa: CASGLVQGGNTGELFF
len: 14; v_gene: TRBV6-1; abundance: NA; j_gene: TRBJ1-2; d_gene: NA; CDR3nt: TGTGCCAGCAGTCCCACCGGGAGCGGGGGGGGCTACACCTTC; CDR3aa: CASSPTGSGGGYTF
len: 13; v_gene: TRBV19; abundance: NA; j_gene: TRBJ2-7; d_gene: TRBD1; CDR3nt: TGTGCCAGTGGGACAGGGGGCCCCTACGAGCAGTACTTC; CDR3aa: CASGTGGPYEQYF
len: 16; v_gene: TRBV6-6; abundance: NA; j_gene: TRBJ1-3; d_gene: TRBD1; CDR3nt: TGTGCCAGCAGAGCCCGGACAGGGGACTCTGGAAACACCATATATTTT; CDR3aa: CASRARTGDSGNTIYF
len: 13; v_gene: TRBV29-1; abundance: NA; j_gene: TRBJ2-1; d_gene: NA; CDR3nt: TGCAGCGCCCGGGACGTTCTCTACAATGAGCAGTTCTTC; CDR3aa: CSARDVLYNEQFF
len: 14; v_gene: TRBV25-1; abundance: NA; j_gene: TRBJ2-5; d_gene: TRBD2; CDR3nt: TGTGCCAGCGGGGGACTAGCGGGAGGAGAGACCCAGTACTTC; CDR3aa: CASGGLAGGETQYF
len: 14; v_gene: TRBV5-4; abundance: NA; j_gene: TRBJ1-2; d_gene: TRBD1; CDR3nt: TGTGCCAGCACGAGAGGACAGGCCAACTATGGCTACACCTTC; CDR3aa: CASTRGQANYGYTF
len: 15; v_gene: TRBV12-5; abundance: few; j_gene: TRBJ2-1; d_gene: TRBD2; CDR3nt: TGTGCTAGTGGTTCGTCAGCGGGAGTAGTACCTGAGCAGTTCTTC; CDR3aa: CASGSSAGVVPEQFF